A selection of T cell receptor beta chains follows, all from one sample in a study of T cell responses to AZD1222 COVID-19 vaccine. Only in-frame clones appear in the TCRdb table, and some are missing; sequencing was by immunoSEQ multiplex PCR. The table lists some 150,000 clones, 87% of them singletons. Material: peripheral blood, obtained 28 days after the second AZD1222 dose. These receptors were obtained from an adult who received the AZD1222 COVID-19 vaccine. CDR3s include the opening cysteine and the closing phenylalanine or tryptophan. A D gene is named only where the DNA matches it firmly. Size is omitted from some rows. Given values are once, few, many or a class for expanded clones.

D gene	J gene	V gene	clone size	CDR3 protein	CDR3 DNA
NA	TRBJ2-2	TRBV5-4	NA	CASKKGDLNTGELFF	TGTGCCAGCAAGAAAGGTGACTTGAACACCGGGGAGCTGTTTTTT
NA	TRBJ1-3	TRBV28	NA	CASSLGASGNTIYF	TGTGCCAGCAGTTTGGGGGCTTCTGGAAACACCATATATTTT
NA	TRBJ2-1	TRBV28	NA	CASSFSTVKNEQFF	TGTGCCAGCAGTTTTAGCACAGTTAAGAATGAGCAGTTCTTC
TRBD2	TRBJ2-1	TRBV9	NA	CASSHGLAGLSYNEQFF	TGTGCCAGCAGCCACGGACTAGCGGGCCTCTCCTACAATGAGCAGTTCTTC
NA	TRBJ2-3	TRBV18	NA	CASSRGLGTDTQYF	TGTGCCAGCTCCCGGGGGCTAGGCACAGATACGCAGTATTTT
NA	TRBJ2-1	TRBV25-1	NA	CASSEFEDKQFF	TGTGCCAGCAGTGAATTTGAGGATAAGCAGTTCTTC
NA	TRBJ2-2	TRBV28	NA	CASSGLVGVTGELFF	TGTGCCAGCAGTGGACTCGTAGGGGTTACCGGGGAGCTGTTTTTT
TRBD2	TRBJ2-7	TRBV4-1	few	CASSQGKGPFGSGRRDEQYF	TGCGCCAGCAGCCAAGGAAAGGGTCCTTTTGGCAGCGGGAGGCGGGACGAGCAGTACTTC
NA	TRBJ1-2	TRBV18	NA	CASSPVGEAASGYTF	TGTGCCAGCTCACCAGTGGGGGAAGCCGCTTCTGGCTACACCTTC
NA	TRBJ1-5	TRBV18	NA	CASSPLGHPNQPQHF	TGTGCCAGCTCACCACTGGGACACCCCAATCAGCCCCAGCATTTT
TRBD1	TRBJ1-5	TRBV10-3	NA	CAISETGQGDNQPQHF	TGTGCCATCAGTGAGACGGGACAGGGCGACAATCAGCCCCAGCATTTT
NA	TRBJ1-5	TRBV4-3	NA	CASSRDQGRQPQHF	TGCGCCAGCAGCCGAGACCAGGGGCGGCAGCCCCAGCATTTT
NA	TRBJ2-7	TRBV7-2	few	CASTAVAPYEQYF	TGTGCCAGCACCGCGGTCGCCCCCTACGAGCAGTACTTC
NA	TRBJ1-1	TRBV28	NA	CASSRGQSSKAFF	TGTGCCAGCAGCCGCGGACAGTCAAGCAAAGCTTTCTTT
TRBD1	TRBJ1-1	TRBV28	NA	CASTPFGTGTTEAFF	TGTGCCAGCACACCTTTTGGGACAGGGACGACTGAAGCTTTCTTT
NA	TRBJ2-1	TRBV15	NA	CATSRQQGQGQFF	TGTGCCACCAGCAGACAACAGGGACAAGGGCAGTTCTTC
NA	TRBJ1-6	TRBV7-8	NA	CASSLAVGSRVSDSPLHF	TGTGCCAGCAGCTTAGCGGTAGGGTCAAGGGTTTCGGATTCACCCCTCCACTTT
NA	TRBJ2-1	TRBV29-1	NA	CSVGGAEGYNEQFF	TGCAGCGTTGGGGGGGCAGAGGGCTACAATGAGCAGTTCTTC
NA	TRBJ1-1	TRBV11-1	NA	CASSLLTNTEAFF	TGTGCCAGCAGCTTACTAACGAACACTGAAGCTTTCTTT
NA	TRBJ1-1	TRBV29-1	NA	CSVRVNTEAFF	TGCAGCGTCCGGGTGAACACTGAAGCTTTCTTT
TRBD1	TRBJ2-5	TRBV7-9	NA	CASSWRTGAGTQYF	TGTGCCAGCAGCTGGAGGACAGGGGCCGGGACCCAGTACTTC
NA	TRBJ1-1	TRBV7-2	NA	CASSLQGPLTEAFF	TGTGCCAGCAGCTTGCAGGGTCCGCTCACTGAAGCTTTCTTT
NA	TRBJ1-4	TRBV6-2/TRBV6-3	NA	CASSYPLDGPPLEKLFF	TGTGCCAGCAGTTACCCCTTAGATGGACCGCCGCTTGAAAAACTGTTTTTT
NA	TRBJ1-1	TRBV6-5	NA	CASQGFGVWNTEAFF	TGTGCCAGCCAGGGGTTTGGGGTATGGAACACTGAAGCTTTCTTT
TRBD1	TRBJ2-5	TRBV11-3	NA	CASSSRTGGGETQYF	TGTGCCAGCAGCTCCCGGACAGGGGGAGGGGAGACCCAGTACTTC
NA	TRBJ1-3	TRBV4-2	once	CASSLEFQGSGNTIYF	TGTGCCAGCAGCCTAGAGTTTCAGGGATCTGGAAACACCATATATTTT
TRBD2	TRBJ2-7	TRBV25-1	NA	CASSRTSGRGSYEQYF	TGTGCCAGCAGCCGGACTAGCGGGAGGGGCTCCTACGAGCAGTACTTC
TRBD1	TRBJ1-1	TRBV5-4	NA	CASSGTRTGQGVTEAFF	TGTGCCAGCAGCGGAACTCGGACAGGGCAAGGGGTAACTGAAGCTTTCTTT
NA	TRBJ2-3	TRBV20-1	once	CSASPNTDTQYF	TGCAGTGCTAGTCCTAACACAGATACGCAGTATTTT
TRBD2	TRBJ2-3	TRBV5-1	NA	CASSLTSGRGTDTQYF	TGCGCCAGCAGTTTGACTAGCGGGAGGGGCACAGATACGCAGTATTTT
TRBD1	TRBJ2-7	TRBV2	NA	CASSQDRGSSYEQYF	TGTGCCAGCAGCCAAGACAGGGGGAGCTCCTACGAGCAGTACTTC
NA	TRBJ1-1	TRBV28	NA	CASSSGIPPEAFF	TGTGCCAGCAGTTCCGGGATCCCACCTGAAGCTTTCTTT
NA	TRBJ1-1	TRBV24-1	NA	CATSDRSNTEAFF	TGTGCCACCAGTGATAGGTCGAACACTGAAGCTTTCTTT
NA	TRBJ1-2	TRBV11-2	NA	CASSLEGTVNYGYTF	TGTGCCAGCAGCTTAGAAGGGACGGTTAACTATGGCTACACCTTC
NA	TRBJ1-1	TRBV5-6	once	CASSSTPIVKAFF	TGTGCCAGCAGTTCTACTCCCATCGTAAAGGCTTTCTTT
TRBD1	TRBJ2-1	TRBV6-5	NA	CASSLTGVGYNEQFF	TGTGCCAGCAGCCTTACAGGGGTCGGCTACAATGAGCAGTTCTTC
NA	TRBJ1-3	TRBV10-3	NA	CASRVAGNTIYF	TGTGCCAGTCGGGTAGCCGGAAACACCATATATTTT
NA	TRBJ1-1	TRBV5-6	NA	CASSLGPGGTEAFF	TGTGCCAGCAGCTTGGGGCCTGGGGGCACTGAAGCTTTCTTT